This passage covers 20 T cell receptor beta chains from one sample sequenced in a study of cytomegalovirus exposure and HLA in healthy donors. The PCR contained 60 Vbeta and 13 Jbeta primers. Method: immunoSEQ multiplex PCR; TCRdb's copy keeps in-frame clones and lacks some. The profile covers some 110,000 clones, with about 70% appearing a single time and about 0.8% taken by the ten largest. The specimen sequenced was PBMCs. These receptors originate from a boy between 10 and 17 years old in good health and CMV-seronegative.

The CDR3 DNA is TGCGCCAGCAGCGGAGGGACAGGGCATGGCTACACCTTC. Translation: CASSGGTGHGYTF. The rearrangement joins TRBV5-1 to TRBJ1-2; 9 bases match TRBD1. CDR1 SGHRS and CDR2 YFSETQ come from the germline V gene. V lost 4 bases to trimming and J lost 6 bases; unmatched junction nucleotides: 4. CDR3 length: 13 amino acids.

The chain links TRBV7-2 to TRBJ2-6; TRBD2 matches 9 bases. The V gene's germline CDR1 is SGHTA and CDR2 FQGNSA. The CDR3 sequence is 17 residues long. V lost 5 bases and J lost 0; bases outside the gene matches: 5. The CDR3 protein is CASSRSGGNSGANVLTF. The CDR3 region has the DNA TGTGCCAGCAGCCGTAGCGGGGGTAACTCTGGGGCCAACGTCCTGACTTTC.

The CDR3 here is CASSFADGAGGSYEQYF. The CDR3 bases are TGTGCCAGCAGCTTTGCGGATGGGGCAGGGGGCTCCTACGAGCAGTACTTC. This sequence joins TRBV7-9 and TRBJ2-7; 7 bases are a match to TRBD1. This CDR3 contains 17 residues. The V gene's germline CDR1 is SEHNR and CDR2 FQNEAQ (reference sequence). The ends lost 3 bases at V and 0 bases at J; junction bases unmatched: 11.

The gene calls are TRBV10-2 and TRBJ1-2; 11 positions agree with TRBD1. The germline CDR1 and CDR2 sequences are WSHSY and SAAADI. The CDR3 is 16 residues long. Losses at the gene ends were 4 bases for V and 7 bases for J; bases not matched to a gene: 11. DNA of the CDR3: TGCGCCAGCAGTGGGTACGGACAGGGGGCGAAGTTTGGCTACACCTTC. It yields the protein CASSGYGQGAKFGYTF.

The chain uses TRBV5-6 and TRBJ1-4; 9 positions match TRBD1. CDR1 is SGHDT, CDR2 YYEEEE, per germline. The V and J ends lost 3 bases and 3 bases, in that order; junction bases with no gene match: 9. This CDR3 is 17 amino acids long. The CDR3 DNA sequence: TGTGCCAGCAGCTGGTTGACAGGGGGTGCCGCTAATGAAAAACTGTTTTTT. It specifies CASSWLTGGAANEKLFF.

V usage is TRBV9 and J usage is TRBJ2-5; D call uncertain. The CDR3 totals 15 residues. Trimming shortened V by 4 bases and J by 3 bases, and 16 bases separated the two germline ends. Germline assignment: CDR1 SGDLS and CDR2 YYNGEE. The CDR3 DNA reads TGTGCCAGCAGCCTTCGGCACGGGTCAAAAGAGACCCAGTACTTC. It codes for CASSLRHGSKETQYF.

This clone was picked up a small number of times. The chain is built from TRBV4-1 and TRBJ1-1; the match to TRBD1 covers 7 bases. Germline lookup yields CDR1 MGHRA and CDR2 YSYEKL. Trimming at V came to 1 base and at J to 4 bases, leaving 6 bases not matched to a gene. The CDR3 has 15 amino acids. The CDR3 DNA sequence: TGCGCCAGCAGCCAAGGAATCCAGGGGGGCACTGAAGCTTTCTTT. It translates to CASSQGIQGGTEAFF.

This clone has only a few counts. The J gene is TRBJ1-6, the V gene TRBV28; D is unresolved. The CDR3 is 16 amino acids. Trimming removed 1 base at V and 0 bases at J, with 7 bases between. Germline CDR1 reads MDHEN; CDR2 reads SYDVKM. The CDR3 region is CASSLFGSSYNSPLHF. In nucleotides, the CDR3 is TGTGCCAGCAGTTTATTTGGGAGCTCCTATAATTCACCCCTCCACTTT.

In nucleotides, the CDR3 is TGTGCCAGTGCCGGGGGTCCAGGAAACACCATATATTTT. Translated, it gives CASAGGPGNTIYF. The rearrangement uses TRBV19 and TRBJ1-3; weak D call: TRBD1 (5 bases). The CDR3 consists of 13 residues. CDR1 and CDR2 (germline): LNHDA, SQIVND (reference sequence). The V end lost 8 bases, the J end lost 4 bases, and 12 bases lay between the germline ends.

The V gene is TRBV10-3, the J gene TRBJ1-1; D unresolved. Looked up from germline, CDR1 is ENHRY and CDR2 is SYGVKD. The CDR3 is 12 residues long. Trimming pared 3 bases from V and 5 bases from J, leaving 7 bases between. This CDR3 reads CAISEQKTEAFF. CDR3 nucleotides: TGTGCCATCAGTGAACAGAAAACTGAAGCTTTCTTT.

This clone was detected a few times. The junction and the germline gene differ at one end; a read error may be behind it. The chain recombines TRBV7-9 with TRBJ2-7, with D perhaps matching TRBD2 (6 bases). This CDR3 is built from 14 residues. Germline lookup yields CDR1 SEHNR and CDR2 FQNEAQ (reference sequence). CDR3 coding DNA: TGTGCCAGCAGCTTAGCGGGAGGAACCTACCAGCAGTACTTC. It encodes CASSLAGGTYQQYF.

The chain employs TRBV5-6 and TRBJ1-2; no definite D call. Trimming pared 1 base from V and 8 bases from J, leaving 15 bases between. The CDR3 contains 14 residues. Germline assignment: CDR1 SGHDT and CDR2 YYEEEE. For the CDR3, the DNA is TGTGCCAGCAGCTTGAGAGGCCAACCGGGAGGCTACACCTTC. Translation: CASSLRGQPGGYTF. Using reference TRBV5-6 and TRBJ1-2 for the parts outside the CDR3, the full variable domain is DAGVTQSPTHLIKTRGQQVTLRCSPKSGHDTVSWYQQALGQGPQFIFQYYEEEERQRGNFPDRFSGHQFPNYSSELNVNALLLGDSALYLCASSLRGQPGGYTFGSGTRLTVV.

This clone was seen once. V usage is TRBV7-6 and J usage is TRBJ2-5; 12 bases line up with TRBD2. J lost 4 bases, V lost 5 bases, and 5 bases had no gene match. Germline lookup yields CDR1 SGHVS and CDR2 FNYEAQ. The CDR3 contains 15 residues. The CDR3 loop reads CASSQLGLAGETQYF. The CDR3 DNA reads TGTGCCAGCAGCCAACTGGGACTAGCGGGAGAGACCCAGTACTTC.

The chain is built from TRBV2 and TRBJ1-5, with D possibly matching TRBD1 (5 bases). The V and J ends lost 5 bases and 1 base respectively, with 9 bases between them. The germline V gene encodes CDR1 SNHLY and CDR2 FYNNEI. The CDR3 sequence is 14 residues long. The CDR3 DNA is TGTGCCAGCAGTTCGACAGAGAGCAATCAGCCCCAGCATTTT. Encoded protein: CASSSTESNQPQHF.

The chain combines TRBV13 with TRBJ2-7; D is perhaps TRBD1 (5 bases). The CDR3 length is 14 residues. Germline CDR1 PRHDT, CDR2 FYEKMQ (reference sequence). V lost 3 bases and J 0 bases, leaving 9 bases between the germline ends. The CDR3 protein is CASSFLTASYEQYF. The CDR3 DNA reads as TGTGCCAGCAGCTTCCTGACAGCCTCCTACGAGCAGTACTTC.

This clone was recorded a few times. CDR3 nucleotides: TGTGCCTGGACCAGGAGGAAGGGGGCGGGTGGCTACACCTTC. This sequence encodes CAWTRRKGAGGYTF. The chain combines TRBV30 with TRBJ1-2; TRBD1 agrees at 7 bases. Trimming at V came to 4 bases and at J to 7 bases, leaving 12 bases not matched to a gene. This CDR3 comprises 14 residues. Germline lookup yields CDR1 GTSNPN and CDR2 SVGIG (reference sequence).

The chain couples TRBV18 to TRBJ2-7; D possibly corresponds to TRBD1 (6 bases). Per the germline V gene, CDR1 is KGHSH and CDR2 is LQKENI. V was trimmed by 1 base and J by 1 base, leaving 11 bases between them. CDR3 length equals 15 residues. The CDR3 spells CASSPQRQVSYEQYF. The CDR3 nucleotides read TGTGCCAGCTCACCACAGCGACAGGTATCCTACGAGCAGTACTTC.

The V and J genes are TRBV20-1 and TRBJ2-7, with D uncertain. V dropped 6 bases and J dropped 7 bases, with 13 bases sitting between them. The CDR3 has 11 residues. Germline CDR1 DFQATT, CDR2 SNEGSKA (reference sequence). The CDR3 spells CSAADVREQYF. The CDR3 DNA sequence: TGCAGTGCGGCAGACGTGAGGGAGCAGTACTTC.

V and J are TRBV11-1 and TRBJ1-4, with D possibly matching TRBD1 (6 bases). Germline V gene lookup returns CDR1 SGHAT and CDR2 FQDESV (reference sequence). The germline V and J ends were trimmed by 1 base and 2 bases, with 17 bases remaining between them. The CDR3 extends over 18 amino acids. The CDR3 reads CASSLVGRTVSTNEKLFF. The CDR3, as DNA: TGTGCCAGCAGCTTAGTTGGACGGACAGTCTCCACTAATGAAAAACTGTTTTTT.

V usage is TRBV12-5 and J usage is TRBJ2-1; D remains unclear. The CDR3 consists of 13 residues. The germline V gene has CDR1 LGHNT and CDR2 FRNRAP. The germline V and J ends were trimmed by 10 bases and 2 bases, with 12 bases remaining between them. The CDR3 nucleotides are TGTGCTACCGAAGAGAGGACCTACAATGAGCAGTTCTTC. Its translation: CATEERTYNEQFF.